These 8 T cell receptor beta chains originate from one sample sequenced in a study of blood T cell repertoires in COVID-19. The data were produced by immunoSEQ multiplex PCR, yet TCRdb's version contains in-frame clones alone and is incomplete. Altogether about 280,000 clones are present, about 85% being singletons, with the ten largest covering 13%. The sample was peripheral blood. These receptors originate from a human donor in a cohort sampled during active COVID-19.

The V call is TRBV5-4, the J call TRBJ2-3; 13 positions match TRBD2. The V gene end was trimmed by 4 bases and the J gene end by 4 bases; junction bases not matched to a gene: 9. Germline CDR1 reads SGHNT; CDR2 reads YYREEE (reference sequence). CDR3 length equals 17 residues. In DNA form, the CDR3 reads TGTGCCAGCAGCCCCTCCAAACTAGCGGGAGGGGCAGATACGCAGTATTTT. Translating gives CASSPSKLAGGADTQYF.

The genes are TRBV12-5 and TRBJ1-1; no definite D call. This CDR3 region has 13 residues. CDR1 is LGHNT, CDR2 FRNRAP, per germline. Trimming removed 7 bases from V and 4 bases from J, with 13 bases in between. The CDR3 nucleotides are TGTGCTAGTGCGTTTCGGTGGAGCACTGAAGCTTTCTTT. It codes for CASAFRWSTEAFF.

The chain carries TRBV7-2 and TRBJ2-1; D may be TRBD2 (5 bases). The CDR3 has 15 residues. The germline V and J ends were trimmed by 3 bases and 3 bases, with 12 bases remaining between them. Germline CDR1 reads SGHTA; CDR2 reads FQGNSA. CDR3 in amino acids: CASSFLGGRYNEQFF. CDR3 DNA sequence: TGTGCCAGCAGCTTCCTCGGAGGCCGCTACAATGAGCAGTTCTTC.

The gene calls are TRBV5-1 and TRBJ1-3; D ambiguous. The length of the CDR3 is 14 residues. Per germline, CDR1 SGHRS and CDR2 YFSETQ. Trimming took off 4 bases at V and 1 base at J, with 9 bases between the two ends. CDR3 protein: CASSEGRSGNTIYF. As DNA, the CDR3 is TGCGCCAGCAGCGAAGGGAGGTCTGGAAACACCATATATTTT.

The chain employs TRBV2 and TRBJ1-1; perhaps TRBD1 as D (6 bases). CDR3 length: 15 residues. Trimming shortened V by 6 bases and J by 0 bases, and 14 bases separated the two germline ends. Germline CDR1 SNHLY, CDR2 FYNNEI. The CDR3 DNA is TGTGCCAGCAGCCGACAGGCCCAAATGAACACTGAAGCTTTCTTT. This codes for CASSRQAQMNTEAFF.

This clone turned up a few times. The chain joins TRBV6-5 to TRBJ2-1, with 13 bases fitting TRBD2. CDR3 size: 14 residues. Unmatched junction bases numbered 9, after V lost 9 bases and J lost 10 bases. The germline CDR1 and CDR2 sequences are MNHEY and SVGAGI. The CDR3 DNA sequence: TGTGCCAGTCGGAGGACTAGCGGGAGTTCGGAGCAGTTCTTC. Translation: CASRRTSGSSEQFF.

V and J are TRBV5-1 and TRBJ1-4, with a tentative D call TRBD1 (6 bases). Per germline, CDR1 SGHRS and CDR2 YFSETQ. Trimming shortened V by 2 bases and J by 3 bases, and 8 bases separated the two germline ends. The CDR3 sequence is 14 residues long. The CDR3 DNA sequence: TGCGCCAGCAGCTTCAGGGGAGCTAATGAAAAACTGTTTTTT. Protein: CASSFRGANEKLFF.

The chain links TRBV30 to TRBJ2-5; 10 nucleotides agree with TRBD2. The germline CDR1 and CDR2 sequences are GTSNPN and SVGIG (reference sequence). The CDR3 runs 14 residues. V shed 3 bases and J 4 bases; nucleotides not matched to a gene: 5. In DNA, the CDR3 is TGTGCCTGGAGCCTAGTAGCGGGAGGAGAGACCCAGTACTTC. Its translation is CAWSLVAGGETQYF.